Following are 13 T cell receptor beta chains from one sample sequenced in a study of T cell responses to AZD1222 COVID-19 vaccine. Sequenced by immunoSEQ multiplex PCR; TCRdb stores in-frame clones only, minus some. The data hold 99,000 or so clones, with approximately 91% observed a single time. The specimen comprised peripheral blood, sampled on day 0 of AZD1222 vaccination. These receptors were taken from an adult in good health.

The V gene is TRBV7-6, the J gene TRBJ2-5; perhaps TRBD2 as D (6 bases). Trimming removed 2 bases at V and 4 bases at J, with 14 bases between. From germline, CDR1 is SGHVS and CDR2 FNYEAQ. The CDR3 totals 15 residues. CDR3 loop: CASSLWMGRGETQYF. The CDR3 nucleotides are TGTGCCAGCAGCTTATGGATGGGGCGGGGAGAGACCCAGTACTTC.

V gene TRBV29-1 combines with J gene TRBJ1-2; D is perhaps TRBD1 (5 bases). The CDR3 is 13 residues long. The germline V gene encodes CDR1 SQVTM and CDR2 ANQGSEA. V shed 1 base and J shed 4 bases, with 10 bases lying between them. CDR3 amino acids: CSVEAGRGYGYTF. The CDR3 nucleotides are TGCAGCGTTGAAGCAGGGAGGGGCTATGGCTACACCTTC.

This clone has more than one count but fewer than ten. The genes are TRBV10-3 and TRBJ1-2; D not resolved. V was trimmed by 2 bases and J by 0 bases, leaving 7 bases between them. The length of the CDR3 is 14 residues. The V gene's germline CDR1 is ENHRY and CDR2 SYGVKD. In DNA form, the CDR3 reads TGTGCCATCAGTGAGCCTACATCTAACTATGGCTACACCTTC. Protein product: CAISEPTSNYGYTF.

V and J are TRBV10-3 and TRBJ2-1, with D possibly called TRBD1 or TRBD2 (6 bases each). Trimming shortened V by 0 bases and J by 6 bases, and 9 bases separated the two germline ends. Germline V lookup: CDR1 ENHRY, CDR2 SYGVKD. CDR3 length equals 14 residues. The CDR3 reads CAISESWGANEQFF. In nucleotides, the CDR3 is TGTGCCATCAGTGAGTCCTGGGGGGCCAATGAGCAGTTCTTC.

The chain is built from TRBV18 and TRBJ1-1; no definite D call. Germline V gene lookup returns CDR1 KGHSH and CDR2 LQKENI. The germline V and J ends were trimmed by 8 bases and 3 bases, with 19 bases remaining between them. The length of the CDR3 is 15 residues. The CDR3: CASQPVEGWDTEAFF. The CDR3 DNA is TGTGCCAGCCAACCGGTGGAGGGTTGGGACACTGAAGCTTTCTTT.

The V call is TRBV7-9, the J call TRBJ1-2, with D maybe TRBD1 (5 bases). The germline CDR1 and CDR2 sequences are SEHNR and FQNEAQ (reference sequence). Between the trimmed V and J ends, which lost 1 base and 1 base, there was a span of 10 bases. This CDR3 is 15 amino acids long. CDR3 region: CASSLETAFNYGYTF. CDR3 DNA sequence: TGTGCCAGCAGCTTAGAGACAGCGTTTAACTATGGCTACACCTTC.

CDR3: CASRAPALPQETQYF. The CDR3 region has the DNA TGTGCCAGCAGGGCCCCTGCCCTCCCACAAGAGACCCAGTACTTC. The rearrangement uses TRBV6-5 and TRBJ2-5; D call uncertain. Looked up from germline, CDR1 is MNHEY and CDR2 is SVGAGI. The CDR3 has 15 amino acids. V lost 6 bases, J lost 2 bases, and 16 bases lay in between.

The CDR3 DNA is TGCGCCAGCAGAGAAGGGAGCATCACAGATACGCAGTATTTT. Protein: CASREGSITDTQYF. The gene calls are TRBV10-2 and TRBJ2-3; possible D gene TRBD2, 5 bases. The CDR3 is 14 residues long. Per germline, CDR1 WSHSY and CDR2 SAAADI. V dropped 6 bases and J dropped 2 bases, with 12 bases sitting between them.

This clone was recorded once. The chain is built from TRBV5-1 and TRBJ1-2; 9 bases fit TRBD1. V was pared by 8 bases and J by 2 bases, with 7 bases of the junction left unmatched. The germline V gene encodes CDR1 SGHRS and CDR2 YFSETQ. The CDR3 has 14 amino acids. CDR3 DNA: TGCGCCAGTCATACCGGGACAGGGAACTATGGCTACACCTTC. The encoded protein is CASHTGTGNYGYTF.

The rearrangement uses TRBV10-1 and TRBJ1-1, with 7 bases aligning to TRBD1. The CDR3 has 15 residues. Germline assignment: CDR1 WNHNN and CDR2 SYGVQD (reference sequence). V gave up 3 bases and J gave up 0 bases; unmatched junction bases: 4. DNA of the CDR3: TGCGCCAGCAGTGACCGACAGGGAATGAACACTGAAGCTTTCTTT. This encodes CASSDRQGMNTEAFF.

V is TRBV5-4 and J is TRBJ1-1; D is ambiguous. This CDR3 contains 15 residues. Trimming took off 4 bases at V and 0 bases at J, with 13 bases between the two ends. Germline loops: CDR1 SGHNT, CDR2 YYREEE (reference sequence). The chain's CDR3 is CASSSSGKLNTEAFF. CDR3 coding DNA: TGTGCCAGCAGCAGCTCCGGGAAACTGAACACTGAAGCTTTCTTT.

The V and J genes are TRBV18 and TRBJ1-1; D is ambiguous. CDR3 length equals 15 residues. Germline V gene sequence: CDR1 KGHSH, CDR2 LQKENI. Trimming cost V 6 bases and J 3 bases, with 17 bases left between them. CDR3 region: CASSRIGAWDTEAFF. The CDR3 region has the DNA TGTGCCAGCTCTAGGATCGGAGCTTGGGACACTGAAGCTTTCTTT.

The gene calls are TRBV5-1 and TRBJ2-3; 9 bases agree with TRBD2. Germline loops: CDR1 SGHRS, CDR2 YFSETQ. J gave up 0 bases and V 3 bases, and 8 bases lay outside the gene matches. This CDR3 is built from 17 residues. The CDR3 DNA follows: TGCGCCAGCAGCTCTACCCTAGCGGGGTATAGCACAGATACGCAGTATTTT. It encodes CASSSTLAGYSTDTQYF. Supplemented by reference TRBV5-1 and TRBJ2-3, the full variable domain reads KAGVTQTPRYLIKTRGQQVTLSCSPISGHRSVSWYQQTPGQGLQFLFEYFSETQRNKGNFPGRFSGRQFSNSRSEMNVSTLELGDSALYLCASSSTLAGYSTDTQYFGPGTRLTVL.